Here is one T cell receptor beta chain with its context. What it binds is not known. These data belong to a study of T cell responses to AZD1222 COVID-19 vaccine. Produced via immunoSEQ multiplex PCR; TCRdb's table is partial and in-frame only. The sample lists about 140,000 clones, 80% to 95% occurring once. Germline CDR1 and CDR2: SNHLY and FYNNEI. V lost 2 bases and J lost 4, with 8 bases in between. CDR3 length equals 13 residues. Study-level results: At baseline, seropositivity was found in only a handful of AZD1222 recipients.

The TCR originated in an adult who received the AZD1222 COVID-19 vaccine. Sequenced here: peripheral blood, sampled 28 days after the second AZD1222 dose. This chain joins TRBV2 and TRBJ1-2, with D possibly matching TRBD1 (5 bases). Written as DNA, the CDR3 is TGTGCCAGCAGTGAACGGCAGGGCTATGGCTACACCTTC. This gives the protein CASSERQGYGYTF.